Presented here are 28 T cell receptor beta chains from one specimen sequenced in a study of regulatory T cells in long-lasting Graves disease. The authors built TCR beta libraries using iRepertoire HTBI primers and Arm-PCR of CDR3 regions. Each CDR3 protein is one row after TCRdb ran MiXCR on the multiplex PCR reads. The repertoire holds 400,000 or so distinct CDR3 sequences, with around a quarter as singletons. Time point defined: persistent/refractory GD, antithyroid drugs over 5 years with positive TRAb. Construction of the TCR library relied on RNA isolated from PBMCs. The source was peripheral blood mononuclear cells (PBMCs), collected when the disease was refractory, from a patient treated with antithyroid drugs. Receptors were obtained from a female donor with Graves disease.

The chain is built from TRBV19 and TRBJ1-1; 8 positions agree with TRBD1. CDR3 length: 14 residues. CDR1 LNHDA and CDR2 SQIVND come from the germline V gene (reference sequence). V was pared by 9 bases and J by 5 bases, with 11 bases of the junction left unmatched. CDR3 residues: CASGQGKQGTEAFF. CDR3 in DNA: TGTGCCAGCGGACAGGGAAAGCAAGGGACTGAAGCTTTCTTT.

This clonotype was detected only a few times. V usage is TRBV9 and J usage is TRBJ1-2; D is uncertain. Germline CDR1 is SGDLS and CDR2 is YYNGEE. V lost 0 bases and J lost 2, with 14 bases in between. This CDR3 comprises 16 residues. This chain's CDR3 is CASSVAAGAPNYGYTF. CDR3 bases: TGTGCCAGCAGCGTAGCGGCCGGAGCACCAAACTATGGCTACACCTTC. Full variable domain (outside the CDR3, taken from reference TRBV9 and TRBJ1-2): DSGVTQTPKHLITATGQRVTLRCSPRSGDLSVYWYQQSLDQGLQFLIQYYNGEERAKGNILERFSAQQFPDLHSELNLSSLELGDSALYFCASSVAAGAPNYGYTFGSGTRLTVV.

The chain is built from TRBV29-1 and TRBJ2-3; unclear D gene. Germline V gives CDR1 SQVTM, CDR2 ANQGSEA. Trimming left V 3 bases short and J 5 bases short, with 15 bases between. CDR3 length equals 14 residues. The CDR3 nucleotides read TGCAGCGTTGAGTGGAGAAACGACGGAGATACGCAGTATTTT. Its translation: CSVEWRNDGDTQYF.

The sample holds a few counts of this clonotype. The genes are TRBV7-2 and TRBJ2-7; unclear D gene. Germline V lookup: CDR1 SGHTA, CDR2 FQGNSA. This CDR3 is 13 amino acids long. The V gene lost 3 bases and the J gene lost 1 base, with 7 bases spanning the gap. The CDR3 sequence: CASSFKGSYEQYF. CDR3 bases: TGTGCCAGCAGCTTTAAGGGATCCTACGAGCAGTACTTC.

In its sample, this clonotype was seen a few times. The junction does not match germline at one end; this may be a read error. The chain recombines TRBV28 with TRBJ1-1; maybe TRBD1 (5 bases). The CDR3 contains 11 residues. Looked up from germline, CDR1 is MDHEN and CDR2 is SYDVKM. Here the CDR3 reads CASSYRTEAFF. CDR3 nucleotides: TGTGCCAGCTCTTACAGGACTGAGGCTTTCTTT. Variable domain in full (rest from reference TRBV28 and TRBJ1-1): DVKVTQSSRYLVKRTGEKVFLECVQDMDHENMFWYRQDPGLGLRLIYFSYDVKMKEKGDIPEGYSVSREKKERFSLILESASTNQTSMYLCASSYRTEAFFGQGTRLTVV.

This clonotype showed up many times. The chain recombines TRBV7-2 with TRBJ2-4, with D perhaps given as TRBD1 or TRBD2 (6 bases each). Per germline, CDR1 SGHTA and CDR2 FQGNSA. The ends were cut back, 6 bases at V and 13 bases at J, with 19 bases in the middle. The CDR3 spans 13 residues. CDR3 amino acids: CASRAIPAGHQYF. CDR3 sequence (DNA): TGTGCCAGCAGAGCGATTCCTGCGGGACACCAGTACTTC.

V and J are TRBV6-5 and TRBJ1-6; D remains unclear. From germline, CDR1 is MNHEY and CDR2 SVGAGI. The CDR3 spans 16 residues. The V and J ends lost 0 bases and 1 base respectively, with 7 bases between them. CDR3 DNA sequence: TGTGCCAGCAGTTACTCCGATTGGTCCTATAATTCACCCCTCCACTTT. Translating it yields CASSYSDWSYNSPLHF.

The gene calls are TRBV4-3 and TRBJ1-5; tentatively, D is TRBD1 (6 bases). Germline CDR1 LGHNA, CDR2 YSLEER. This CDR3 is built from 16 residues. V lost 0 bases to trimming and J lost 4 bases, with 13 bases between them. The CDR3 reads CASSQDAGAPNQPQHF. CDR3 in DNA: TGCGCCAGCAGCCAAGATGCGGGGGCGCCTAATCAGCCCCAGCATTTT.

The chain joins TRBV10-3 to TRBJ2-5; a weak D match, TRBD2 (5 bases). The CDR3 runs to 14 residues. V lost 3 bases and J lost 5, with 13 bases in between. Germline assignment: CDR1 ENHRY and CDR2 SYGVKD. CDR3 region: CAISDRGFGETQYF. CDR3 coding DNA: TGTGCCATCAGTGATCGGGGTTTTGGGGAGACCCAGTACTTC.

This clonotype has just a few counts. The chain uses TRBV9 and TRBJ2-5, with 7 bases aligning to TRBD2. Germline-derived CDR1 and CDR2 are SGDLS and YYNGEE. The junction had 6 bases not matched to a gene; V was cut back by 0 bases and J by 4 bases. The CDR3 has 15 residues. The CDR3 DNA is TGTGCCAGCAGCGTAGCGGGGAGGGGAGGAGAGACCCAGTACTTC. Translating it yields CASSVAGRGGETQYF.

The chain is built from TRBV3-1 and TRBJ2-7, with 7 bases lining up with TRBD2. CDR1 LGHDT and CDR2 YNNKEL come from the germline V gene (reference sequence). V was pared by 5 bases and J by 3 bases, with 4 bases of the junction left unmatched. The CDR3 sequence is 13 residues long. CDR3 coding DNA: TGTGCCAGCAGCGACGGGGGGAACTACGAGCAGTACTTC. Amino acid sequence: CASSDGGNYEQYF.

The J gene is TRBJ2-2, the V gene TRBV10-3; 8 bases fit TRBD1. This CDR3 is 16 amino acids long. V dropped 3 bases and J dropped 2; count of bases not matched to a gene: 5. The V gene's germline CDR1 is ENHRY and CDR2 SYGVKD. Written as DNA, the CDR3 is TGTGCCATCAGTGATACGGGACAGGAAAACACCGGGGAGCTGTTTTTT. Translation gives CAISDTGQENTGELFF.

Only a few counts were recorded for this clonotype. This chain links TRBV11-1 with TRBJ2-7, with D perhaps being TRBD1 or TRBD2 (5 bases each). This CDR3 comprises 17 residues. The V gene lost 5 bases and the J gene lost 0 bases, with 20 bases spanning the gap. Germline assignment: CDR1 SGHAT and CDR2 FQDESV (reference sequence). This CDR3 reads CASSLYPGTKSSYEQYF. CDR3 nucleotide sequence: TGTGCCAGCAGCCTGTACCCCGGGACCAAAAGCTCCTACGAGCAGTACTTC.

This clonotype came up many times. The chain couples TRBV2 to TRBJ1-1; D not certain. From germline, CDR1 is SNHLY and CDR2 FYNNEI. The CDR3 extends over 13 amino acids. The V end was cut by 2 bases, the J end by 5 bases, with 9 bases between. CDR3 nucleotides: TGTGCCAGCAGTGAAATGGGGAGTACTGAAGCTTTCTTT. The encoded protein is CASSEMGSTEAFF.

This clonotype appeared once. The chain carries TRBV10-3 and TRBJ2-2, with 9 nucleotides matching TRBD1. Germline V gene data show CDR1 as ENHRY and CDR2 as SYGVKD. The CDR3 has 17 amino acids. V was pared by 4 bases and J by 5 bases, with 11 bases of the junction left unmatched. The CDR3 loop reads CAISGRTGVSGTGELFF. The CDR3 DNA follows: TGTGCCATCAGTGGTCGGACAGGGGTCTCGGGGACCGGGGAGCTGTTTTTT.

The table lists this clonotype with a few counts. The rearrangement uses TRBV7-9 and TRBJ1-1, with 9 bases identical to TRBD1. J was trimmed by 4 bases and V by 4 bases; bases with no gene match: 7. This CDR3 has 15 residues. Germline V gene sequence: CDR1 SEHNR, CDR2 FQNEAQ (reference sequence). The CDR3 DNA follows: TGTGCCAGCAGCTCGACACGGGACAGGGTCACTGAAGCTTTCTTT. It is translated as CASSSTRDRVTEAFF.

This chain links TRBV27 with TRBJ1-1; 8 nucleotides line up with TRBD1. This CDR3 comprises 15 residues. J lost 0 bases, V lost 6 bases, and 6 bases had no gene match. CDR1 and CDR2 (germline): MNHEY, SMNVEV (reference sequence). The CDR3 reads CASSGQGKMNTEAFF. Written as DNA, the CDR3 is TGTGCCAGCAGCGGACAGGGAAAGATGAACACTGAAGCTTTCTTT.

This clonotype was found a few times. This chain uses TRBV20-1 with TRBJ1-5; D unresolved. Looked up from germline, CDR1 is DFQATT and CDR2 is SNEGSKA (reference sequence). Between the trimmed V and J ends, which lost 6 bases and 2 bases, there was a span of 11 bases. The CDR3 length is 13 residues. The CDR3 spells CSASQVGNQPQHF. The CDR3 coding sequence is TGCAGTGCCAGCCAGGTGGGCAATCAGCCCCAGCATTTT.

The chain joins TRBV30 to TRBJ1-6; 8 bases match TRBD1. From germline, CDR1 is GTSNPN and CDR2 SVGIG (reference sequence). V gave up 4 bases and J gave up 6 bases; unmatched junction bases: 2. The CDR3 covers 13 residues. The DNA of the CDR3 is TGTGCCTGGACGGGACAGGCTAATTCACCCCTCCACTTT. Translating it yields CAWTGQANSPLHF.

The chain has TRBV11-2 and TRBJ2-2, with 10 bases that match TRBD2. V lost 7 bases, J lost 5 bases, and 13 bases stayed unmatched. The CDR3 contains 17 residues. Germline V gene lookup returns CDR1 SGHAT and CDR2 FQNNGV. CDR3: CASKFAVLAGGTGELFF. CDR3 in DNA: TGTGCCAGCAAATTCGCGGTATTAGCGGGAGGTACCGGGGAGCTGTTTTTT.

This clonotype was seen many times. The CDR3 nucleotides read TGTGCCAGCAGTCACGGACAGATCGGTGAAAAACTGTTTTTT. It translates to CASSHGQIGEKLFF. The chain joins TRBV12-3 or TRBV12-4 to TRBJ1-4; possibly TRBD1 for D (6 bases). Trimming shortened V by 5 bases and J by 7 bases, and 14 bases separated the two germline ends. This CDR3 has 14 residues.

There are a few counts of this clonotype. This chain links TRBV6-1 with TRBJ2-1, with 7 bases that match TRBD2. The CDR3 has 13 amino acids. J lost 5 bases, V lost 6 bases, and 4 bases had no gene match. The germline gives CDR1 MNHNS, CDR2 SASEGT. The DNA of the CDR3 is TGTGCCAGCAGCGCGCTAGCGGACAATGAGCAGTTCTTC. Translated, it gives CASSALADNEQFF.

This sequence joins TRBV14 and TRBJ2-5, with TRBD2 matching 11 bases. The V and J ends lost 1 base and 6 bases, in that order; junction bases with no gene match: 7. The CDR3 runs to 16 residues. Germline V gene data show CDR1 as SGHDN and CDR2 as FVKESK. In DNA, the CDR3 is TGTGCCAGCAGCCAAGTAAGAACTAGCGGGAGAAAGACCCAGTACTTC. Translating it yields CASSQVRTSGRKTQYF.

This clonotype appeared many times. V gene TRBV6-2 or TRBV6-3 combines with J gene TRBJ1-2; D may be TRBD1 (5 bases). CDR3 length: 13 residues. Looked up from germline, CDR1 is MNHEY and CDR2 is SVGEGT. V lost 6 bases and J 7 bases, leaving 15 bases between the germline ends. CDR3 nucleotide sequence: TGTGCCAGCAGCGGGAGCCAGGGAGGTGGCTACACCTTC. Its protein product is CASSGSQGGGYTF.

V usage is TRBV6-2 or TRBV6-3 and J usage is TRBJ1-5, with D unclear. Germline assignment: CDR1 MNHEY and CDR2 SVGEGT. Trimming left V 2 bases short and J 0 bases short, with 11 bases between. There are 16 residues in the CDR3. Here the CDR3 reads CASSYNGPGSNQPQHF. As DNA, the CDR3 is TGTGCCAGCAGTTACAATGGTCCCGGTAGCAATCAGCCCCAGCATTTT.

On this clonotype: Possible read error: a much larger clone is one base away. The CDR3 nucleotides are TGTGCCAGCAGTTACTCGAGAAGTAGCAATCAGCCCCAGCATTTT. It yields the protein CASSYSRSSNQPQHF. V usage is TRBV6-6 and J usage is TRBJ1-5; D not resolved. Germline assignment: CDR1 MNHNY and CDR2 SVGAGI (reference sequence). The CDR3 is 15 amino acids. Trimming cost V 0 bases and J 0 bases, with 6 bases left between them.

The CDR3 loop reads CASSLRAGTEETQYF. CDR3 nucleotides: TGTGCCAGCAGCTTGAGGGCAGGGACCGAAGAGACCCAGTACTTC. The chain combines TRBV5-5 with TRBJ2-5, with D perhaps matching TRBD1 or TRBD2 (5 bases each). CDR1 is SGHKS and CDR2 is YYEKEE in the germline V gene (reference sequence). The CDR3 has 15 residues. The V gene lost 1 base and the J gene lost 3 bases, with 13 bases spanning the gap.

This clonotype was counted at least ten times. CDR3 protein: CASRRITGLGANIQYF. As DNA, the CDR3 is TGTGCCAGCAGGCGCATCACAGGGCTCGGGGCCAACATTCAGTACTTC. The chain employs TRBV6-1 and TRBJ2-4; D is perhaps TRBD1 (6 bases). V lost 6 bases to trimming and J lost 7 bases, with 22 bases between them. The germline CDR1 and CDR2 sequences are MNHNS and SASEGT. CDR3 size: 16 residues.